A selection of T cell receptor beta chains follows, all from one sample in a study of blood T cell repertoires in COVID-19. TCRdb's table, derived via immunoSEQ multiplex PCR, lists solely in-frame clones and lacks some. In the table there are 280,000 or so clones, about 89% of which are singletons. Sample: peripheral blood. The receptor set was obtained from a woman in her sixties with acute or convalescent COVID-19. CDR3s include the opening cysteine and the closing phenylalanine or tryptophan. A D gene is named only where the DNA matches it firmly. Size tells how often a clone was seen (once, few, many) or the class of an expanded clone, and some rows leave it out.

len: 12; j_gene: TRBJ2-3; d_gene: .; abundance: .; v_gene: TRBV9; CDR3aa: CASSVSTDTQYF; CDR3nt: TGTGCCAGCAGCGTATCAACAGATACGCAGTATTTT
len: 15; j_gene: TRBJ2-2; d_gene: .; abundance: .; v_gene: TRBV4-2; CDR3aa: CASSQASGALGELFF; CDR3nt: TGTGCCAGCAGCCAAGCATCAGGGGCGCTCGGGGAGCTGTTTTTT
len: 11; j_gene: TRBJ2-7; d_gene: .; abundance: .; v_gene: TRBV5-6; CDR3aa: CASSLRFEQYF; CDR3nt: TGTGCCAGCAGCTTGCGGTTCGAGCAGTACTTC
len: 15; j_gene: TRBJ2-7; d_gene: TRBD2; abundance: .; v_gene: TRBV7-2; CDR3aa: CASSLGAGGSYEQYF; CDR3nt: TGTGCCAGCAGCTTAGGAGCGGGGGGATCCTACGAGCAGTACTTC
len: 12; j_gene: TRBJ1-1; d_gene: .; abundance: .; v_gene: TRBV2; CDR3aa: CASRELYTEAFF; CDR3nt: TGTGCCAGCAGGGAACTGTACACTGAAGCTTTCTTT
len: 14; j_gene: TRBJ2-7; d_gene: .; abundance: .; v_gene: TRBV28; CDR3aa: CASSLTGFAYEQYF; CDR3nt: TGTGCCAGCAGTCTCACAGGTTTCGCCTACGAGCAGTACTTC
len: 16; j_gene: TRBJ1-3; d_gene: TRBD1; abundance: .; v_gene: TRBV28; CDR3aa: CASNRGQGPSGNTIYF; CDR3nt: TGTGCCAGCAATCGGGGACAGGGGCCCTCTGGAAACACCATATATTTT
len: 13; j_gene: TRBJ2-5; d_gene: .; abundance: .; v_gene: TRBV4-1; CDR3aa: CASSQTGLETQYF; CDR3nt: TGCGCCAGCAGCCAGACAGGTCTAGAGACCCAGTACTTC
len: 15; j_gene: TRBJ1-6; d_gene: TRBD1; abundance: .; v_gene: TRBV28; CDR3aa: CASSLYRGDNSPLHF; CDR3nt: TGTGCCAGCAGTTTGTACAGGGGAGATAATTCACCCCTCCACTTT
len: 14; j_gene: TRBJ2-1; d_gene: TRBD1; abundance: .; v_gene: TRBV5-4; CDR3aa: CASREDRVNNEQFF; CDR3nt: TGTGCCAGCAGGGAGGACAGGGTTAACAATGAGCAGTTCTTC
len: 15; j_gene: TRBJ2-1; d_gene: TRBD2; abundance: .; v_gene: TRBV6-5; CDR3aa: CASQTSGSSYNEQFF; CDR3nt: TGTGCCAGCCAAACTAGCGGTAGCTCCTACAATGAGCAGTTCTTC
len: 14; j_gene: TRBJ2-3; d_gene: .; abundance: .; v_gene: TRBV7-9; CDR3aa: CASSFRQESDTQYF; CDR3nt: TGTGCCAGCAGCTTCCGACAGGAATCAGATACGCAGTATTTT
len: 15; j_gene: TRBJ2-7; d_gene: .; abundance: .; v_gene: TRBV27; CDR3aa: CASSSKGQPPYEQYF; CDR3nt: TGTGCCAGCAGTTCGAAGGGACAACCTCCCTACGAGCAGTACTTC
len: 13; j_gene: TRBJ2-3; d_gene: .; abundance: .; v_gene: TRBV5-1; CDR3aa: CASSLLLTDTQYF; CDR3nt: TGCGCCAGCAGCCTCCTACTCACAGATACGCAGTATTTT
len: 12; j_gene: TRBJ2-1; d_gene: .; abundance: .; v_gene: TRBV7-2; CDR3aa: CASSVGGYEQFF; CDR3nt: TGTGCCAGCTCCGTCGGGGGATATGAGCAGTTCTTC
len: 14; j_gene: TRBJ1-5; d_gene: .; abundance: many; v_gene: TRBV30; CDR3aa: CAWSDGPSNQPQHF; CDR3nt: TGTGCCTGGAGCGATGGGCCTAGCAATCAGCCCCAGCATTTT
len: 17; j_gene: TRBJ2-1; d_gene: .; abundance: .; v_gene: TRBV15; CDR3aa: CATSRDRASRRDNEQFF; CDR3nt: TGTGCCACCAGCAGAGATCGTGCTAGCCGGAGAGACAATGAGCAGTTCTTC
len: 14; j_gene: TRBJ1-2; d_gene: TRBD1; abundance: .; v_gene: TRBV19; CDR3aa: CASNTDRGNYGYTF; CDR3nt: TGTGCCAGTAATACTGACAGGGGGAACTATGGCTACACCTTC
len: 14; j_gene: TRBJ1-1; d_gene: .; abundance: .; v_gene: TRBV2; CDR3aa: CASSEVRRYTEAFF; CDR3nt: TGTGCCAGCAGTGAAGTCAGGAGGTACACTGAAGCTTTCTTT
len: 11; j_gene: TRBJ1-2; d_gene: .; abundance: .; v_gene: TRBV24-1; CDR3aa: CATSPGYGYTF; CDR3nt: TGTGCCACCTCTCCGGGCTATGGCTACACCTTC
len: 15; j_gene: TRBJ2-3; d_gene: .; abundance: .; v_gene: TRBV27; CDR3aa: CASSFWPGRGDTQYF; CDR3nt: TGTGCCAGCAGTTTCTGGCCAGGCAGGGGAGATACGCAGTATTTT